Here is one TCR beta chain with its context. This sample was taken from a study of control samples from healthy donors and cancer patients. Here immunoSEQ multiplex PCR was the method, and the copy in TCRdb shows in-frame clones only, minus some. The sample carries about 170,000 clones, 70% to 90% recorded once. The CDR3 extends over 17 amino acids. The V end lost 4 bases, the J end lost 0 bases, and 19 bases lay between the germline ends. The germline V gene has CDR1 SQVTM and CDR2 ANQGSEA. Sequencing was performed on blood. The sequence was obtained from a man between 25 and 39 years old in good health. The chain has TRBV29-1 and TRBJ2-4, with D perhaps TRBD2 (6 bases). The CDR3: CSVVKRVDSLAKNIQYF. The CDR3 nucleotides read TGCAGCGTTGTGAAGCGGGTGGATTCTCTAGCCAAAAACATTCAGTACTTC.